One and the same sample provided the 18 T cell receptor beta chains below, sequenced in a study of blood T cell repertoires in COVID-19. Clones were read by immunoSEQ multiplex PCR, and TCRdb kept only the in-frame ones, dropping some. The top ten clones hold about 2.9% of a sample with 20,000 to 25,000 clones, about 90% of them seen once. What was sequenced was peripheral blood. These receptor sequences come from a woman aged 70-85 years with active COVID-19.

J is TRBJ2-3 and V is TRBV5-1, with 9 positions matching TRBD2. V lost 3 bases to trimming and J lost 4 bases; unmatched junction nucleotides: 6. Germline assignment: CDR1 SGHRS and CDR2 YFSETQ. The length of the CDR3 is 15 residues. The CDR3 region is CASSSGTSIPDTQYF. CDR3 nucleotides: TGCGCCAGCAGCTCCGGGACTAGCATACCAGATACGCAGTATTTT.

The chain couples TRBV10-3 to TRBJ1-2, with TRBD1 matching over 10 bases. This CDR3 has 14 amino acids. With V trimmed by 6 bases and J by 4 bases, 5 bases remained unmatched. Germline V gene data show CDR1 as ENHRY and CDR2 as SYGVKD. The CDR3 region is CAISPGQGIYGYTF. CDR3 nucleotide sequence: TGTGCCATCAGCCCGGGACAGGGGATCTATGGCTACACCTTC.

CDR3 region: CASRDRGYGQPQHF. CDR3 nucleotides: TGTGCCAGTCGGGACAGGGGATATGGACAGCCCCAGCATTTT. The genes are TRBV19 and TRBJ1-5, with 10 bases fitting TRBD1. Germline lookup yields CDR1 LNHDA and CDR2 SQIVND (reference sequence). The CDR3 is 14 amino acids. Trimming cost V 8 bases and J 7 bases; bases outside gene matches: 8. The full variable domain, with the rest looked up from reference TRBV19 and TRBJ1-5, is DGGITQSPKYLFRKEGQNVTLSCEQNLNHDAMYWYRQDPGQGLRLIYYSQIVNDFQKGDIAEGYSVSREKKESFPLTVTSAQKNPTAFYLCASRDRGYGQPQHFGDGTRLSIL.

This chain links TRBV18 with TRBJ2-7; D not certain. Per germline, CDR1 KGHSH and CDR2 LQKENI. Trimming took 3 bases from V and 4 from J, leaving 7 bases between them. The CDR3 runs to 12 residues. CDR3 in DNA: TGTGCCAGCTCACCTAATAGTTACGAGCAGTACTTC. As protein: CASSPNSYEQYF.

The chain is built from TRBV7-2 and TRBJ1-4; 8 bases are a match to TRBD1. The J segment lost 5 bases and the V segment lost 5 bases, leaving 16 bases of the junction unmatched. CDR1 and CDR2 (germline): SGHTA, FQGNSA. The CDR3 is 18 residues long. In nucleotides, the CDR3 is TGTGCCAGCAGCACCCCCGGACAGGGAAGTGGTATGAATGAAAAACTGTTTTTT. It translates to CASSTPGQGSGMNEKLFF.

The CDR3: CASSWDRGQYNEQFF. In nucleotides, the CDR3 is TGTGCCAGCAGTTGGGACAGGGGGCAGTACAATGAGCAGTTCTTC. The chain uses TRBV2 and TRBJ2-1; 12 positions match TRBD1. V shed 5 bases and J 4 bases; nucleotides not matched to a gene: 3. Germline lookup yields CDR1 SNHLY and CDR2 FYNNEI. The CDR3 runs to 15 residues.

This rearrangement joins TRBV28 to TRBJ2-2; D is ambiguous. Germline loops: CDR1 MDHEN, CDR2 SYDVKM. This CDR3 has 15 residues. V dropped 6 bases and J dropped 1 base, with 12 bases sitting between them. CDR3 sequence reads: CASSRPKENTGELFF. CDR3 nucleotide sequence: TGTGCCAGCAGCAGGCCTAAAGAGAACACCGGGGAGCTGTTTTTT.

The chain joins TRBV18 to TRBJ1-1; D unresolved. The CDR3 sequence is 15 residues long. The germline CDR1 and CDR2 sequences are KGHSH and LQKENI. V gave up 2 bases and J gave up 1 base, with 11 bases separating them. The CDR3 loop is CASSPSTLGNTEAFF. The CDR3 DNA sequence: TGTGCCAGCTCACCATCTACGCTAGGGAACACTGAAGCTTTCTTT.

The chain carries TRBV10-3 and TRBJ2-1; tentatively, D is TRBD2 (6 bases). CDR3 length: 15 amino acids. Trimming shortened V by 4 bases and J by 0 bases, and 10 bases separated the two germline ends. Germline loops: CDR1 ENHRY, CDR2 SYGVKD. The CDR3 spells CAISGRETSYNEQFF. The CDR3, as DNA: TGTGCCATCAGTGGGAGGGAGACCTCCTACAATGAGCAGTTCTTC.

V gene TRBV6-2 or TRBV6-3 combines with J gene TRBJ2-3; perhaps TRBD2 as D (6 bases). The CDR3 has 16 amino acids. The germline gives CDR1 MNHEY, CDR2 SVGEGT. Trimming cost V 5 bases and J 3 bases, with 18 bases left between them. CDR3 sequence (DNA): TGTGCCAGCAGTCAGGTCTTCGGGAGAGGTACAGATACGCAGTATTTT. Protein product: CASSQVFGRGTDTQYF.

This clone has just a few counts. CDR3 in DNA: TGCGCCAGCGGCGAGTCCCACTATAACACCGGGGAGCTGTTTTTT. Translated: CASGESHYNTGELFF. This chain links TRBV5-1 with TRBJ2-2, with no clear D. This CDR3 is built from 15 residues. CDR1 and CDR2 from the germline V gene are SGHRS and YFSETQ. The V gene lost 7 bases and the J gene lost 2 bases, with 15 bases spanning the gap.

The genes are TRBV24-1 and TRBJ2-1; a weak D match, TRBD1 (5 bases). The germline gives CDR1 KGHDR, CDR2 SFDVKD. Trimming left V 3 bases short and J 6 bases short, with 8 bases between. The length of the CDR3 is 13 residues. The CDR3 DNA reads as TGTGCCACCAGTGATGGGGCGGTCAATGAGCAGTTCTTC. It translates to CATSDGAVNEQFF.

The chain recombines TRBV4-1 with TRBJ2-7; D not certain. This CDR3 is 13 amino acids long. Germline CDR1 MGHRA, CDR2 YSYEKL. The V end was cut by 0 bases, the J end by 4 bases, with 7 bases between. The DNA for the CDR3 is TGCGCCAGCAGCCAAGAAAAATATTACGAGCAGTACTTC. It yields the protein CASSQEKYYEQYF.

The chain's CDR3 is CASSPYGQAAYNEQFF. DNA of the CDR3: TGTGCCAGCTCACCATACGGACAGGCGGCCTACAATGAGCAGTTCTTC. The chain has TRBV18 and TRBJ2-1, with 7 positions matching TRBD1. This CDR3 region has 16 residues. Germline-derived CDR1 and CDR2 are KGHSH and LQKENI. The J segment lost 2 bases and the V segment lost 2 bases, leaving 6 bases of the junction unmatched.

The chain combines TRBV6-6 with TRBJ2-5, with D perhaps TRBD1 (5 bases). The CDR3 loop spans 15 amino acids. CDR1 MNHNY and CDR2 SVGAGI come from the germline V gene (reference sequence). The V and J ends lost 0 bases and 1 base respectively, with 9 bases between them. CDR3: CASSYSQGSQETQYF. CDR3 DNA sequence: TGTGCCAGCAGTTACTCGCAGGGTTCCCAAGAGACCCAGTACTTC.

The chain recombines TRBV10-3 with TRBJ2-7, with 8 bases lining up with TRBD1. The CDR3 consists of 14 residues. V was clipped by 10 bases and J by 2 bases; unmatched bases: 10. In germline, CDR1 is ENHRY, CDR2 SYGVKD. Here the CDR3 DNA reads TGTGCCACCCTGGGACAGGCCCTCCCCTACGAGCAGTACTTC. Translation gives CATLGQALPYEQYF.

The chain uses TRBV2 and TRBJ2-2; TRBD2 matches 7 bases. The germline CDR1 and CDR2 sequences are SNHLY and FYNNEI. The CDR3 length is 15 residues. Trimming removed 10 bases from V and 1 base from J; junction bases left unmatched: 9. CDR3 in DNA: TGTGCCACCCAGGCGTCGGGAGGGAACACCGGGGAGCTGTTTTTT. It encodes CATQASGGNTGELFF.

The rearrangement joins TRBV13 to TRBJ2-1; 11 nucleotides align to TRBD2. Trimming removed 3 bases from V and 7 bases from J; junction bases left unmatched: 5. Germline values: CDR1 PRHDT, CDR2 FYEKMQ (reference sequence). The CDR3 is 15 amino acids. The CDR3: CASSFVASGRNEQFF. Here the CDR3 DNA reads TGTGCCAGCAGCTTTGTTGCTAGCGGGAGGAATGAGCAGTTCTTC.